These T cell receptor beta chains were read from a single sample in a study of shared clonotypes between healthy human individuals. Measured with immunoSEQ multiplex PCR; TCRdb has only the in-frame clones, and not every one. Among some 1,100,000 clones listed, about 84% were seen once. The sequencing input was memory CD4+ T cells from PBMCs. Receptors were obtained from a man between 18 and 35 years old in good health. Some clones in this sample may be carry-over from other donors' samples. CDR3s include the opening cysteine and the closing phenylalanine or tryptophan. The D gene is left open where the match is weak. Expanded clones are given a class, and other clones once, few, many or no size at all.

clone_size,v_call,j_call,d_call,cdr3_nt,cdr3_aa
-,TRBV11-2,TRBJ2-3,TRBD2,TGTGCCAGCAGTGATAGCGGGGTCGCAGATACGCAGTATTTT,CASSDSGVADTQYF
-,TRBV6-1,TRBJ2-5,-,TGTGCCAGCGCCTTTGGGAGCCAAGAGACCCAGTACTTC,CASAFGSQETQYF
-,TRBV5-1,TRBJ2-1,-,TGCGCCAGCAGCTTGGGACAGTCGAGGGGGGTCTACAATGAGCAGTTCTTC,CASSLGQSRGVYNEQFF
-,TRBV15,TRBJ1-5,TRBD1,TGTGCCACCGCGAACTTGATCGACAGGGTCGGTCAGCCCCAGCATTTT,CATANLIDRVGQPQHF
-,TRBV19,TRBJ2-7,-,TGTGCCAGTAGTATGGCGGGAAGGCCTACTTACGGGCAGTACTTC,CASSMAGRPTYGQYF
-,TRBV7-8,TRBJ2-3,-,TGTGCCAGCAGCTTAGCACAGGGCCTAGGGTCGTGGGTGCAGTATTTT,CASSLAQGLGSWVQYF
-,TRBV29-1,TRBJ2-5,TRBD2,TGCAGCGCTAGGACTAGCGGGGAGACCCAGTACTTC,CSARTSGETQYF
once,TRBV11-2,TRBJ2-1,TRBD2,TGTGCCAGCAGCTGGGGGACTAGCTGGGGCGGTTTAGATGAGCAGTTCTTC,CASSWGTSWGGLDEQFF
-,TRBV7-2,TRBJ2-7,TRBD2,TGTGCCAGCAGCGGGGGAGGGCGGGAGCCCCCCTACGAGCAGTACTTC,CASSGGGREPPYEQYF
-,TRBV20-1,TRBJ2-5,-,TGCAGTGCCCCCATGACCCAGTACTTC,CSAPMTQYF
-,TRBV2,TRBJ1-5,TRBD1,TGTGCCAGCAGCCAACAGGGGGCGGGCAATCAGCCCCAGCATTTT,CASSQQGAGNQPQHF
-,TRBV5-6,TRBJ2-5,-,TGTGCCAGCAGCTTGGTGGACAGCCAAGAGACCCAGTACTTC,CASSLVDSQETQYF
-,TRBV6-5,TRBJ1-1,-,TGTGCCAGCAGCCAGTCCGGCACTGAAGCTTTCTTT,CASSQSGTEAFF
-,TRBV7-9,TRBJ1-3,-,TGTGCCAGCAGCTTAACTGAAACTCTCTCTGGAAACACCATATATTTT,CASSLTETLSGNTIYF
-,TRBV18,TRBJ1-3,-,TGTGCCAGCTCACCTACCTCTGGAAACACCATATATTTT,CASSPTSGNTIYF
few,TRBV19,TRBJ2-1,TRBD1,TGTGCCAGTAGGAAGACAGGGGGCTCTGGCAATGAGCAGTTCTTC,CASRKTGGSGNEQFF
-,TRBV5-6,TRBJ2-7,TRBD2,TGTGCCAGCAGCTCGGTGGGGAGGGGCTACGAGCAGTACTTC,CASSSVGRGYEQYF
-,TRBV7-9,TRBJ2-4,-,TGTGCCAGCAGCCTACGGGCCGGGGGCAAAAACATTCAGTACTTC,CASSLRAGGKNIQYF
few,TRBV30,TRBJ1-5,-,TGTGCCTGGAGTGTAGTAGGCGGAAGCAATCAGCCCCAGCATTTT,CAWSVVGGSNQPQHF
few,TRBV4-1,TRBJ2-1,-,TGCGCCAGCAGCCAAGAAGTCCACGGCGATGAGCAGTTCTTC,CASSQEVHGDEQFF
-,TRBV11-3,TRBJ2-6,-,TGTGCCAGCAGCCCGGGGACATCCCGCGTCCTGACTTTC,CASSPGTSRVLTF
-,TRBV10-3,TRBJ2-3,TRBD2,TGTGCCATCAGTGACTCGCTAGCGGGAGGGGGCACAGATACGCAGTATTTT,CAISDSLAGGGTDTQYF
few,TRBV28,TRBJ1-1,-,TGTGCCAGCAGGGACGGCGGGGGTCCCACTGAAGCTTTCTTT,CASRDGGGPTEAFF
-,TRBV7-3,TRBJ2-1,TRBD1,TGTGCCAGCAGCCCGGGACAGAGATACAATGAGCAGTTCTTC,CASSPGQRYNEQFF
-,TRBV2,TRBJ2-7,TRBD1,TGTGCCAGCAGTGGCCAGACAGGGGGTGGCGGCGACCGGTTC,CASSGQTGGGGDRF
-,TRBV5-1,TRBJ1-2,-,TGCGCCAGCAGCTTTTCCCAGGGACCTTATGGCTACACCTTC,CASSFSQGPYGYTF
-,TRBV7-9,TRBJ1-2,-,TGTGCCAGCAGCTTGAAGTCGGGCTCTGGCTACACCTTC,CASSLKSGSGYTF
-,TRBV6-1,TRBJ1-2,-,TGTGCCAGCAATCAAGTGGAGGGACCCCGCGGAGGCTACACCTTC,CASNQVEGPRGGYTF
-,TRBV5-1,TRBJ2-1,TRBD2,TGCGCCACCAAGGGAGGACTAGCGGGAGTGACTGAGCAGTTCTTC,CATKGGLAGVTEQFF
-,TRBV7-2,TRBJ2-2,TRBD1,TGTGCCAGCAGCTTCGACAGGGCTGGCGGGGAGCTGTTTTTT,CASSFDRAGGELFF
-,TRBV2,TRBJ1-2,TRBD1,TGTGCCAGCATCTCACAGGGGGACTATGGCTACACCTTC,CASISQGDYGYTF
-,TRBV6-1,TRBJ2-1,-,TGTGCCAGCAGTCAAGAGGCATCGTTCCGTGAGCAGTTCTTC,CASSQEASFREQFF
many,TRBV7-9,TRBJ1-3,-,TGTGCCAGCAGCTTAGGAGGGCCCGGAAACACCATATATTTT,CASSLGGPGNTIYF
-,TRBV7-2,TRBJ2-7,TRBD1,TGTGCCAGCAGCTTAGACCGGACAGGGGGCCACGAGCAGTACTTC,CASSLDRTGGHEQYF
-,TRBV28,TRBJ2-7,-,TGTGCCAGCAGTTTTTCGGAGGCGACCTACGAGCAGTACTTC,CASSFSEATYEQYF
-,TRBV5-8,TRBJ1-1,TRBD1,TGTGCCAGCAGCTTGGGGGGACAGGGGGCAACTGAAGCTTTCTTT,CASSLGGQGATEAFF
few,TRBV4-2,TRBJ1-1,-,TGTGCCAGCAGCCTTCGAGGGGAACAGAACACTGAAGCTTTCTTT,CASSLRGEQNTEAFF
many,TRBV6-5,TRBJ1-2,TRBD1,TGTGCCAGCAGACAGGGGGGGTATGGCTACACCTTC,CASRQGGYGYTF
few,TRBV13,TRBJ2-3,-,TGTGCCAGCAGCTCAACGGGAGATACGCAGTATTTT,CASSSTGDTQYF
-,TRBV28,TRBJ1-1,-,TGTGCCAGCTTGGACGGCAAGAACACTGAAGCTTTCTTT,CASLDGKNTEAFF
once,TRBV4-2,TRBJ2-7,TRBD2,TGTGCCAGCAGCCAAGGGGTAGCGGGAGTCCTCTCCTACGAGCAGTACTTC,CASSQGVAGVLSYEQYF
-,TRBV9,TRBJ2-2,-,TGTGCCAGCAGCGTAGCTCCTAGCGCTGGCGGGGAGCTGTTTTTT,CASSVAPSAGGELFF
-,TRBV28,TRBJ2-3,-,TGTGCCAGCAGTCCTCAGCCCCCTTACACAGATACGCAGTATTTT,CASSPQPPYTDTQYF
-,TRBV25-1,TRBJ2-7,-,TGTGCCAGCAGTGAGGGTCCCTGGAAGAAGCAGTACTTC,CASSEGPWKKQYF
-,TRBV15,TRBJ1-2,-,TGTGCCACCAGCAGAGATCGTGCGTCTGTTGTTGGCTACACCTTC,CATSRDRASVVGYTF
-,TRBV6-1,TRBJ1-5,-,TGTGCCAGCACCTTTAGGGAGGCGGGGCAGCCCCAGCATTTT,CASTFREAGQPQHF
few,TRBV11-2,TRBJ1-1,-,TGTGCCAGCAGCTTCCATTGGGGCGACGCTGAAGCTTTCTTT,CASSFHWGDAEAFF
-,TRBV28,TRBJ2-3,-,TGTGCCAGCGTGCGGCCAGGGCAGGATACGCAGTATTTT,CASVRPGQDTQYF
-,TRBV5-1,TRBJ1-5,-,TGCGCCAGCAGCTTGGATGGATATAGCAATCAGCCCCAGCATTTT,CASSLDGYSNQPQHF